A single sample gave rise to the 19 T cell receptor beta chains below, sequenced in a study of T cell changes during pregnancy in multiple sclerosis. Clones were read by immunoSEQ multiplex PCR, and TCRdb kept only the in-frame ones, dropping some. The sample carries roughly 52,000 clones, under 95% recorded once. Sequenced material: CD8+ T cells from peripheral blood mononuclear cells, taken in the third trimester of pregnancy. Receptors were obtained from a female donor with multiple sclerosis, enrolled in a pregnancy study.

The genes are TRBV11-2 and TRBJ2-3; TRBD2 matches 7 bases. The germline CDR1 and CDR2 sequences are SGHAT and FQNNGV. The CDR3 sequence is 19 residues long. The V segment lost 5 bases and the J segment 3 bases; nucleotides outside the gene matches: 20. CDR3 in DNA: TGTGCCAGCAGCAGTGCCCGAGGAGGCGGGAGCGGGATTACAGATACGCAGTATTTT. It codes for CASSSARGGGSGITDTQYF.

This CDR3 is CASSVDWTGGLDSGANVLTF. DNA for the CDR3: TGTGCCAGCAGCGTAGATTGGACAGGGGGCCTAGACTCTGGGGCCAACGTCCTGACTTTC. The chain combines TRBV9 with TRBJ2-6; TRBD1 agrees at 11 bases. V was pared by 0 bases and J by 0 bases, with 8 bases of the junction left unmatched. The CDR3 covers 20 residues. Germline V CDR1 and CDR2: SGDLS, YYNGEE.

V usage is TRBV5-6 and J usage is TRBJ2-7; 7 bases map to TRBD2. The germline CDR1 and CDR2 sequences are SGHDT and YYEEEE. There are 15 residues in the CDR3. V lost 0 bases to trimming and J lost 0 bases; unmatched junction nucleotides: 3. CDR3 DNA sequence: TGTGCCAGCAGCTTGGCACTAGCGCGCTCCTACGAGCAGTACTTC. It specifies CASSLALARSYEQYF.

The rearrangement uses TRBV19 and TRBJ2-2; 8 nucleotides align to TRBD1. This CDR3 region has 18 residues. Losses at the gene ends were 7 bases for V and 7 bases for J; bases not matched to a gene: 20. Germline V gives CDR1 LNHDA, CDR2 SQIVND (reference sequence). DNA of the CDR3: TGTGCCAGTACCCATACGACCCTCGACAGGGGAGTAGTCGGGGAGCTGTTTTTT. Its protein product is CASTHTTLDRGVVGELFF.

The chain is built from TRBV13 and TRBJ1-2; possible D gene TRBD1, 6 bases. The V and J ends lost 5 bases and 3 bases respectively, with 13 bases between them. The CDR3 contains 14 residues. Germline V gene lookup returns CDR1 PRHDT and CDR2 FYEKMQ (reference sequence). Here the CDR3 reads CASSTGTLDYGYTF. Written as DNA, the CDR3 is TGTGCCAGCAGCACGGGGACATTGGACTATGGCTACACCTTC.

The CDR3, as DNA: TGTGCCAGCAGCTTGGTTGAGGGTTACGAGCAGTACTTC. Protein product: CASSLVEGYEQYF. This chain connects TRBV5-4 to TRBJ2-7, with a weak D call TRBD2 (5 bases). The CDR3 has 13 residues. Per the germline V gene, CDR1 is SGHNT and CDR2 is YYREEE (reference sequence). V was clipped by 0 bases and J by 4 bases, with 8 bases between them.

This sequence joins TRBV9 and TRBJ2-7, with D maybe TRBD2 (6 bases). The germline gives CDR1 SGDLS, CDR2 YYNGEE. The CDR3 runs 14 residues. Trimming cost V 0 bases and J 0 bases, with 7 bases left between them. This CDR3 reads CASSVDGSSYEQYF. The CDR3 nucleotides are TGTGCCAGCAGCGTAGACGGGAGCTCCTACGAGCAGTACTTC.

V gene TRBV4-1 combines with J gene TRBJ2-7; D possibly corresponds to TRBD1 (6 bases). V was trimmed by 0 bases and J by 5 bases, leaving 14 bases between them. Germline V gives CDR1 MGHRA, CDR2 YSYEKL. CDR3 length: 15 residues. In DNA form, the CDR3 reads TGCGCCAGCAGCCAAGAAAGGGGGATCTTACACGAGCAGTACTTC. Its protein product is CASSQERGILHEQYF.

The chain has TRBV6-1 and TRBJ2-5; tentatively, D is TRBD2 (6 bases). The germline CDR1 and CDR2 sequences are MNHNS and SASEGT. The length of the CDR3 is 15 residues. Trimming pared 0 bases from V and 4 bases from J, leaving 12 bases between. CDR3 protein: CASSEARGEVETQYF. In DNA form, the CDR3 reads TGTGCCAGCAGTGAAGCGCGGGGTGAGGTAGAGACCCAGTACTTC.

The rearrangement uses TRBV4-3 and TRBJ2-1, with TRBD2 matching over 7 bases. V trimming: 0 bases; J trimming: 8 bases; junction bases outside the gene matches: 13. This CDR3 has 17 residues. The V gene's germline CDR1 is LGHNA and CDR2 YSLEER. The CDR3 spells CASSQDSGSAHVDEQFF. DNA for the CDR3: TGCGCCAGCAGCCAAGATAGCGGGTCCGCGCATGTGGATGAGCAGTTCTTC.

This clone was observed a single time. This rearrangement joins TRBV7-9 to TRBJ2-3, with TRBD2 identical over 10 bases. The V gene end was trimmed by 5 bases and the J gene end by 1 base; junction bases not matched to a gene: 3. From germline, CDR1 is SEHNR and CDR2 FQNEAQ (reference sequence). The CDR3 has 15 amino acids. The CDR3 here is CASSQTSGGTDTQYF. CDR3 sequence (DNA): TGTGCCAGCAGCCAAACTAGCGGGGGCACAGATACGCAGTATTTT.

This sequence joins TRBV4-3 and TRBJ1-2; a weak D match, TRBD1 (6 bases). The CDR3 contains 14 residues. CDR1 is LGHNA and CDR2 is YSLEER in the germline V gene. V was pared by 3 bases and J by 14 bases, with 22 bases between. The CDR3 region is CASSQDFGTPQRTF. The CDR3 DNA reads TGCGCCAGCAGCCAGGATTTTGGGACACCCCAGAGAACCTTC.

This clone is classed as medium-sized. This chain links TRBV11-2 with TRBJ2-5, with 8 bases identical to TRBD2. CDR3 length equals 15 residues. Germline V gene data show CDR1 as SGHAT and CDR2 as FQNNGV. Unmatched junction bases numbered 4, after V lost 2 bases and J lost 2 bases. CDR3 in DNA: TGTGCCAGCAGCTTACTAGCGGGTCTACAAGAGACCCAGTACTTC. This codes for CASSLLAGLQETQYF.

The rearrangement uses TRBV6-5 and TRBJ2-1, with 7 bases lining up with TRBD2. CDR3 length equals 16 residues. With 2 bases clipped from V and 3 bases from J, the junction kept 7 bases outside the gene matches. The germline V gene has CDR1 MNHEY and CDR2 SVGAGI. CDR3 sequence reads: CASSYPASGGYNEQFF. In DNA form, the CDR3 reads TGTGCCAGCAGTTACCCCGCTAGCGGAGGCTACAATGAGCAGTTCTTC.

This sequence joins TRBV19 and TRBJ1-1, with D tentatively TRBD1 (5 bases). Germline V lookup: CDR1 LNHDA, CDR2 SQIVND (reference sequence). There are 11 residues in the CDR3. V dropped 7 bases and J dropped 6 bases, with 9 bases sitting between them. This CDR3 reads CASMIGAEAFF. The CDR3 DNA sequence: TGTGCCAGTATGATAGGGGCTGAAGCTTTCTTT. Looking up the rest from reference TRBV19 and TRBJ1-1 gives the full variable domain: DGGITQSPKYLFRKEGQNVTLSCEQNLNHDAMYWYRQDPGQGLRLIYYSQIVNDFQKGDIAEGYSVSREKKESFPLTVTSAQKNPTAFYLCASMIGAEAFFGQGTRLTVV.

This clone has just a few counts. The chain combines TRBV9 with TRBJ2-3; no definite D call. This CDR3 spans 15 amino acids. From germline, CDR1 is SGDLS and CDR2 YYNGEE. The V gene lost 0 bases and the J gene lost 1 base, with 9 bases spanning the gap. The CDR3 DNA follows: TGTGCCAGCAGCGTAGCTGCGGCAGGCACAGATACGCAGTATTTT. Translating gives CASSVAAAGTDTQYF.

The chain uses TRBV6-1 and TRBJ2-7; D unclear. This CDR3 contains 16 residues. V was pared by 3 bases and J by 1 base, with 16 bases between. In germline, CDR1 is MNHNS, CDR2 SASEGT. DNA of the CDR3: TGTGCCAGCAGTGACGTTCGTGACCAGGATTCCTACGAGCAGTACTTC. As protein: CASSDVRDQDSYEQYF.

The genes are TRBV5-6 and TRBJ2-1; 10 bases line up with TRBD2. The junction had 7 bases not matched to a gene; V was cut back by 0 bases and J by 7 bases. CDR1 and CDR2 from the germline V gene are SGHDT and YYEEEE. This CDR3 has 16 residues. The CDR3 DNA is TGTGCCAGCAGCTTGGCACTAGCGGGACTTCTTAATGAGCAGTTCTTC. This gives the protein CASSLALAGLLNEQFF.

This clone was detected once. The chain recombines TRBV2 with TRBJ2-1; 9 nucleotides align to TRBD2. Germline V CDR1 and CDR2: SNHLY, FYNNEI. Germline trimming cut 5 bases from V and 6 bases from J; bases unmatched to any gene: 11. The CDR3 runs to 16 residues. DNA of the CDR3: TGTGCCAGCAGTCCCCTTGAGCGGGAGGTCCCCAATGAGCAGTTCTTC. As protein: CASSPLEREVPNEQFF.